These 25 T cell receptor beta chains were sequenced from one sample in a study of low-dose radiotherapy and immunotherapy resistance in tumors. Time point indicated: before trial treatment. Covering alpha and beta chains, TRAV- and TRBV-specific primers were used for the first-strand cDNA. TCR amplification used 20 PCR cycles, a constant-region primer and a V-primer adapter. Each CDR3 protein is one row after TCRdb ran MiXCR on the reads. Of over 55,000 distinct CDR3 sequences listed, around 32% are singletons. Sequences were derived from PBMCs, sampled before treatment. These receptors all stem from a female donor with ovarian cancer.

Concerning this clonotype itself: A single base is all that separates this from a far larger clone, so a read error is likely. This chain uses TRBV6-1 with TRBJ2-5, with D unresolved. The V and J ends lost 10 bases and 4 bases respectively, with 10 bases between them. The CDR3 has 11 amino acids. Germline V gene lookup returns CDR1 MNHNS and CDR2 SASEGT. The CDR3 reads CATVSRETQYF. CDR3 bases: TGTGCCACCGTGTCCCGAGAGACCCAGTACTTC.

A few counts support this clonotype. DNA for the CDR3: TGCGCCAGCAGCCAAGAAGGCGCAGGGACCAGGGATACGCAGTATTTT. Residues: CASSQEGAGTRDTQYF. This chain uses TRBV4-1 with TRBJ2-3; either TRBD1 or TRBD2 may supply D (5 bases each). V was shortened by 0 bases and J by 6 bases, with 16 bases between the two germline ends. This CDR3 has 16 amino acids. Germline V gene sequence: CDR1 MGHRA, CDR2 YSYEKL.

This clonotype was seen ten or more times. This chain connects TRBV20-1 to TRBJ2-7, with 8 bases lining up with TRBD2. The CDR3 covers 15 residues. From germline, CDR1 is DFQATT and CDR2 SNEGSKA (reference sequence). V gave up 1 base and J gave up 0 bases; unmatched junction bases: 5. CDR3 in DNA: TGCAGTGCTAGAGTAACAGCGGGAGCCTCCTACGAGCAGTACTTC. Its protein product is CSARVTAGASYEQYF.

The sample holds a few counts of this clonotype. This sequence joins TRBV18 and TRBJ2-1, with D perhaps matching TRBD1 (6 bases). The germline V gene encodes CDR1 KGHSH and CDR2 LQKENI. The CDR3 runs to 13 residues. Trimming removed 5 bases at V and 7 bases at J, with 12 bases between. The CDR3 nucleotides are TGTGCCAGCTCATCAAAACAGGGTAATGAGCAGTTCTTC. It is translated as CASSSKQGNEQFF.

This clonotype showed up many times. The V gene is TRBV29-1, the J gene TRBJ1-2; D unresolved. The germline CDR1 and CDR2 sequences are SQVTM and ANQGSEA. The CDR3 totals 11 residues. The V gene lost 3 bases and the J gene lost 2 bases, with 4 bases spanning the gap. The CDR3 here is CSVDRNYGYTF. The DNA of the CDR3 is TGCAGCGTTGACAGGAACTATGGCTACACCTTC.

Comments on this clonotype: A far more abundant clone sits one base away, making this likely a read error. The V and J genes are TRBV29-1 and TRBJ2-7, with D unclear. This CDR3 spans 11 amino acids. Germline lookup yields CDR1 SQVTM and CDR2 ANQGSEA. The CDR3 sequence is CGYPNYNEQYF. For the CDR3, the DNA is TGCGGCTATCCCAACTACAATGAGCAGTACTTC.

This clonotype was recorded at least ten times. This chain links TRBV11-2 with TRBJ1-2; maybe TRBD1 (6 bases). Deletions cut 1 base from V and 8 bases from J, with 23 bases between. Germline lookup yields CDR1 SGHAT and CDR2 FQNNGV. There are 17 residues in the CDR3. The CDR3 sequence is CASSLVRFEGGSGGYTF. In DNA form, the CDR3 reads TGTGCCAGCAGCTTAGTTCGTTTCGAGGGGGGGTCAGGGGGCTACACCTTC.

This clonotype was detected ten times or more. This chain uses TRBV7-3 with TRBJ2-3, with TRBD2 as a possible D gene (6 bases). The V gene's germline CDR1 is SGHTA and CDR2 FQGTGA. V lost 5 bases and J lost 3, with 15 bases in between. This CDR3 has 15 amino acids. For the CDR3, the DNA is TGTGCCAGCAGCCGCCAGGGACTCCCGACAGATACGCAGTATTTT. Amino acid sequence: CASSRQGLPTDTQYF.

The rearrangement uses TRBV5-1 and TRBJ1-1; D might be TRBD1 (6 bases). The CDR3 extends over 13 amino acids. The germline gives CDR1 SGHRS, CDR2 YFSETQ. Trimming pared 2 bases from V and 3 bases from J, leaving 8 bases between. CDR3 residues: CASSFTGYTEAFF. For the CDR3, the DNA is TGCGCCAGCAGCTTCACAGGGTACACTGAAGCTTTCTTT.

This clonotype was seen a single time. V is TRBV24-1 and J is TRBJ1-5; 7 bases are a match to TRBD1. This CDR3 has 18 amino acids. Germline V gene sequence: CDR1 KGHDR, CDR2 SFDVKD. V lost 4 bases to trimming and J lost 1 base; unmatched junction nucleotides: 12. This chain's CDR3 is CATSESRGGPGSNQPQHF. CDR3 nucleotide sequence: TGTGCCACCAGTGAGAGCAGGGGGGGACCTGGGAGCAATCAGCCCCAGCATTTT.

This clonotype was seen ten or more times. The chain combines TRBV24-1 with TRBJ2-5; the match to TRBD2 covers 7 bases. The CDR3 has 15 amino acids. Germline lookup yields CDR1 KGHDR and CDR2 SFDVKD. V trimming: 7 bases; J trimming: 4 bases; junction bases outside the gene matches: 11. CDR3 amino acids: CATRRSGGTGETQYF. CDR3 DNA: TGTGCCACCAGACGTTCGGGGGGAACTGGAGAGACCCAGTACTTC.

V and J are TRBV5-5 and TRBJ2-1, with 10 bases identical to TRBD2. Unmatched junction bases numbered 9, after V lost 1 base and J lost 8 bases. CDR3 length: 16 amino acids. Germline CDR1 is SGHKS and CDR2 is YYEKEE (reference sequence). CDR3 in DNA: TGTGCCAGCAGCTTGTTTACTAGCGGGGTACGCTATGAGCAGTTCTTC. It yields the protein CASSLFTSGVRYEQFF.

This clonotype came up many times. V and J are TRBV20-1 and TRBJ2-5, with D tentatively TRBD1 (7 bases). CDR1 is DFQATT, CDR2 SNEGSKA, per germline (reference sequence). V shed 0 bases and J shed 0 bases, with 17 bases lying between them. The CDR3 is 17 amino acids. The chain's CDR3 is CSARDPQSGGNQETQYF. CDR3 sequence (DNA): TGCAGTGCTAGAGATCCGCAGTCAGGGGGGAACCAAGAGACCCAGTACTTC.

This clonotype was counted at least ten times. The genes are TRBV30 and TRBJ1-6; D gene uncertain. The CDR3 sequence is 13 residues long. The germline V gene encodes CDR1 GTSNPN and CDR2 SVGIG (reference sequence). V dropped 1 base and J dropped 5 bases, with 6 bases sitting between them. The CDR3, as DNA: TGTGCCTGGAGTGGGCAGCATAATTCACCCCTCCACTTT. Its translation is CAWSGQHNSPLHF. The full variable domain, with the rest looked up from reference TRBV30 and TRBJ1-6, is SQTIHQWPATLVQPVGSPLSLECTVEGTSNPNLYWYRQAAGRGLQLLFYSVGIGQISSEVPQNLSASRPQDRQFILSSKKLLLSDSGFYLCAWSGQHNSPLHFGNGTRLTVT.

This clonotype was seen ten or more times. The CDR3 spells CASSRDRGRRELFF. The CDR3 DNA sequence: TGTGCCAGCAGCCGGGACAGGGGGCGCCGGGAGCTGTTTTTT. V usage is TRBV11-2 and J usage is TRBJ2-2; 12 bases fit TRBD1. V dropped 5 bases and J dropped 9; count of bases not matched to a gene: 4. The CDR3 runs to 14 residues. Germline CDR1 and CDR2: SGHAT and FQNNGV.

At least ten counts were recorded for this clonotype. The chain combines TRBV28 with TRBJ2-7, with D possibly called TRBD1 or TRBD2 (5 bases each). The V gene lost 3 bases and the J gene lost 2 bases, with 8 bases spanning the gap. The CDR3 sequence is 13 residues long. Germline V gene data show CDR1 as MDHEN and CDR2 as SYDVKM. In DNA, the CDR3 is TGTGCCAGCAGTTTGCAGGGAGCCTACGAGCAGTACTTC. It codes for CASSLQGAYEQYF.

This clonotype occurred many times. V and J are TRBV12-3 or TRBV12-4 and TRBJ2-3; the D is unclear. The CDR3 spans 13 residues. V lost 5 bases and J lost 1, with 7 bases in between. The chain's CDR3 is CASSTGRTDTQYF. DNA for the CDR3: TGTGCCAGCAGTACGGGCCGCACAGATACGCAGTATTTT.

This clonotype has ten or more counts. The chain joins TRBV5-1 to TRBJ2-7; 9 bases are a match to TRBD1. Germline CDR1 is SGHRS and CDR2 is YFSETQ. There are 15 residues in the CDR3. The trim removed 1 base at V and 2 bases at J, leaving 4 bases unmatched. The CDR3 loop reads CASSLRTGEPYEQYF. CDR3 coding DNA: TGCGCCAGCAGCTTGCGGACAGGGGAGCCCTACGAGCAGTACTTC. The full variable domain, completed using reference TRBV5-1 and TRBJ2-7, is KAGVTQTPRYLIKTRGQQVTLSCSPISGHRSVSWYQQTPGQGLQFLFEYFSETQRNKGNFPGRFSGRQFSNSRSEMNVSTLELGDSALYLCASSLRTGEPYEQYFGPGTRLTVT.

This clonotype has at least ten counts. This chain uses TRBV7-2 with TRBJ1-2, with D unclear. This CDR3 has 15 amino acids. V gave up 5 bases and J gave up 4 bases, with 17 bases separating them. Looked up from germline, CDR1 is SGHTA and CDR2 is FQGNSA. The DNA for the CDR3 is TGTGCCAGCAGCCTAGATAGGGCCCTTTCCTATGGCTACACCTTC. It is translated as CASSLDRALSYGYTF.

The chain has TRBV6-2 or TRBV6-3 and TRBJ1-1; the D is unclear. The CDR3 has 12 residues. Germline V lookup: CDR1 MNHEY, CDR2 SVGEGT. V was shortened by 9 bases and J by 1 base, with 9 bases between the two germline ends. Here the CDR3 reads CASSGRNTEAFF. CDR3 sequence (DNA): TGTGCCAGTTCGGGTAGGAACACTGAAGCTTTCTTT.

There are many counts of this clonotype. The V call is TRBV12-3 or TRBV12-4, the J call TRBJ1-5; possibly TRBD1 for D (5 bases). The CDR3 runs to 17 residues. V dropped 5 bases and J dropped 0 bases, with 17 bases sitting between them. CDR3 sequence reads: CASSTHRWAYSNQPQHF. The CDR3, as DNA: TGTGCCAGCAGTACCCACAGGTGGGCTTATAGCAATCAGCCCCAGCATTTT.

About this clonotype itself: One end of the junction fails to match germline, which may point to a read error. V and J are TRBV3-1 and TRBJ2-1; D gene uncertain. CDR3 length equals 15 residues. The V gene's germline CDR1 is LGHDT and CDR2 YNNKEL (reference sequence). The CDR3 coding sequence is TGTGCCAGCAGCCAAGATAGCCTCCCGGCCAATGAGCGGTTCTTC. Residues: CASSQDSLPANERFF.

Many counts were recorded for this clonotype. The chain combines TRBV11-2 with TRBJ1-6; 9 bases align to TRBD1. Germline V gives CDR1 SGHAT, CDR2 FQNNGV. The CDR3 contains 17 residues. Trimming cost V 0 bases and J 9 bases; bases outside gene matches: 9. The CDR3 here is CASSLDLGTGFVSPLHF. The CDR3 bases are TGTGCCAGCAGCTTAGATCTCGGGACAGGGTTTGTTTCACCCCTCCACTTT.

There are many counts of this clonotype. The J gene is TRBJ2-4, the V gene TRBV5-6; no definite D call. CDR3 length equals 12 residues. V dropped 3 bases and J dropped 6 bases, with 7 bases sitting between them. Germline CDR1 reads SGHDT; CDR2 reads YYEEEE. CDR3 nucleotide sequence: TGTGCCAGCAGCTCAACAGCAAACATTCAGTACTTC. As protein: CASSSTANIQYF. Full variable domain (missing parts from reference TRBV5-6 and TRBJ2-4): DAGVTQSPTHLIKTRGQQVTLRCSPKSGHDTVSWYQQALGQGPQFIFQYYEEEERQRGNFPDRFSGHQFPNYSSELNVNALLLGDSALYLCASSSTANIQYFGAGTRLSVL.

The CDR3, as DNA: TGCAGCGTTGAAGATTGGGCAGCAGCTAACTATGGCTACACCTTC. Translation: CSVEDWAAANYGYTF. The chain links TRBV29-1 to TRBJ1-2; no clear D gene. Per germline, CDR1 SQVTM and CDR2 ANQGSEA. CDR3 length equals 15 residues. Trimming took off 0 bases at V and 0 bases at J, with 11 bases between the two ends.